The 26 T cell receptor beta chains given below trace back to one sample, sequenced in a study of T cells in Graves' hyperthyroidism and ophthalmopathy. RNA transcripts yielded amplified TCR beta CDR3 regions. First-round RT-PCR targeting the TCR CDR3 was performed with the HTBI primer set. MiXCR, applied by TCRdb to the multiplex PCR reads, yields one record per CDR3 protein. The repertoire consists of 390,000 or so distinct CDR3 sequences, with about 15% occurring once and the leading ten covering under 15%. Sequenced material: blood. The receptors originated from a man younger than 35 with Graves' ophthalmopathy.

Ten or more counts support this clonotype. CDR3 DNA sequence: TGCAGTGCTAGAGATCCGGACCGATTCAATCAGCCCCAGCATTTT. As protein: CSARDPDRFNQPQHF. The chain uses TRBV20-1 and TRBJ1-5; D gene ambiguous. From germline, CDR1 is DFQATT and CDR2 SNEGSKA (reference sequence). This CDR3 has 15 amino acids. Trimming took off 0 bases at V and 3 bases at J, with 12 bases between the two ends.

This clonotype showed up many times. In DNA, the CDR3 is TGTGCCACAAGCACGACGCTTCACACAGATACGCAGTATTTT. Residues: CATSTTLHTDTQYF. The chain links TRBV24-1 to TRBJ2-3; unclear D gene. CDR1 is KGHDR, CDR2 SFDVKD, per germline. The CDR3 spans 14 residues. The V end lost 10 bases, the J end lost 2 bases, and 15 bases lay between the germline ends.

The rearrangement uses TRBV6-9 and TRBJ2-1, with 9 nucleotides matching TRBD2. This CDR3 contains 17 residues. With 3 bases clipped from V and 4 bases from J, the junction kept 10 bases outside the gene matches. Germline V gene data show CDR1 as MNHGY and CDR2 as SVAAGI. In nucleotides, the CDR3 is TGTGCCAGCAGTTACCATCGGACTAGCGAAATATACAATGAGCAGTTCTTC. This translates into CASSYHRTSEIYNEQFF.

This clonotype was seen at least ten times. V and J are TRBV11-2 and TRBJ2-1, with 9 bases fitting TRBD2. This CDR3 is built from 14 residues. Looked up from germline, CDR1 is SGHAT and CDR2 is FQNNGV. The J segment lost 5 bases and the V segment lost 5 bases, leaving 4 bases of the junction unmatched. CDR3 nucleotide sequence: TGTGCCAGCAGCAGGGGACTAGCCAACAATGAGCAGTTCTTC. Its protein is CASSRGLANNEQFF.

The sample holds a few counts of this clonotype. The V gene is TRBV5-6, the J gene TRBJ1-6; D is unresolved. Germline CDR1 is SGHDT and CDR2 is YYEEEE. V dropped 4 bases and J dropped 7 bases, with 15 bases sitting between them. The CDR3 extends over 15 amino acids. The CDR3, as DNA: TGTGCCAGCAGCATTAAGACCCTAGCAAATTCACCCCTCCACTTT. Translated, it gives CASSIKTLANSPLHF.

This clonotype was seen a single time. Since a much larger clone is just one base distant, this may be a read error. The rearrangement uses TRBV12-3 or TRBV12-4 and TRBJ1-1, with D hard to call. The V and J ends lost 7 bases and 8 bases respectively, with 8 bases between them. The CDR3 is 10 amino acids. The CDR3 DNA is TGTGCCAGCACCCAGGCAGAAGCTTTCTTT. The encoded protein is CASTQAEAFF.

This clonotype showed up many times. One end of the junction is discordant with germline, which a read error may explain. The chain has TRBV6-1 and TRBJ2-7, with D perhaps matching TRBD1 or TRBD2 (6 bases each). The CDR3 is 15 residues long. Per the germline V gene, CDR1 is MNHNS and CDR2 is SASEGT. The CDR3 DNA sequence: TGTGCCAGCAGTTACGGGGGACACCCTCTCTACCAGCAGTACTTC. Amino acid sequence: CASSYGGHPLYQQYF.

This clonotype was seen a few times. CDR3 residues: CASRTAAGELFF. In DNA form, the CDR3 reads TGTGCCAGCAGGACGGCGGCCGGGGAGCTGTTTTTT. The V and J genes are TRBV6-1 and TRBJ2-2; the D is unclear. CDR1 is MNHNS, CDR2 SASEGT, per germline. The V gene lost 6 bases and the J gene lost 6 bases, with 8 bases spanning the gap. CDR3 length: 12 residues.

This clonotype was seen at least ten times. V and J are TRBV12-5 and TRBJ1-6; no firm D call. Germline lookup yields CDR1 LGHNT and CDR2 FRNRAP. CDR3 length equals 13 residues. V shed 7 bases and J shed 9 bases, with 13 bases lying between them. In nucleotides, the CDR3 is TGTGCTAGTGTGGCTAGAGTAGGTTCACCCCTCCACTTT. Residues: CASVARVGSPLHF.

Many counts were recorded for this clonotype. This chain links TRBV11-2 with TRBJ1-2; unclear D gene. Germline V gene data show CDR1 as SGHAT and CDR2 as FQNNGV. V was trimmed by 3 bases and J by 6 bases, leaving 8 bases between them. The CDR3 runs 12 residues. CDR3 sequence reads: CASSLYGDGYTF. CDR3 coding DNA: TGTGCCAGCAGCTTGTATGGAGATGGCTACACCTTC.

The J gene is TRBJ1-2, the V gene TRBV6-5; D is uncertain. The V gene lost 2 bases and the J gene lost 7 bases, with 8 bases spanning the gap. Germline-derived CDR1 and CDR2 are MNHEY and SVGAGI. The CDR3 spans 12 residues. CDR3 residues: CASSYGEGGYTF. The CDR3 coding sequence is TGTGCCAGCAGTTACGGGGAGGGTGGCTACACCTTC.

In this sample, this clonotype turned up many times. The chain joins TRBV13 to TRBJ1-5; 10 nucleotides align to TRBD1. Germline CDR1 PRHDT, CDR2 FYEKMQ (reference sequence). This CDR3 region has 14 residues. V trimming: 5 bases; J trimming: 6 bases; junction bases outside the gene matches: 4. This chain's CDR3 is CASSRGTGVQPQHF. Here the CDR3 DNA reads TGTGCCAGCAGCCGCGGGACAGGGGTTCAGCCCCAGCATTTT.

This rearrangement joins TRBV7-9 to TRBJ2-7; D is possibly TRBD1 or TRBD2 (5 bases each). This CDR3 has 16 residues. The germline V gene has CDR1 SEHNR and CDR2 FQNEAQ (reference sequence). The V end was cut by 2 bases, the J end by 1 base, with 15 bases between. CDR3 sequence reads: CASSLPRGASSYEQYF. The CDR3 DNA is TGTGCCAGCAGCTTACCGAGGGGAGCGAGTTCCTACGAGCAGTACTTC.

In this sample, this clonotype turned up many times. The rearrangement links TRBV5-1 to TRBJ1-2; 8 bases match TRBD1. The germline V gene encodes CDR1 SGHRS and CDR2 YFSETQ. The CDR3 has 15 amino acids. The trim removed 4 bases at V and 2 bases at J, leaving 7 bases unmatched. The chain's CDR3 is CASSGGQEANYGYTF. DNA for the CDR3: TGCGCCAGCAGCGGGGGACAGGAGGCCAACTATGGCTACACCTTC.

This clonotype was seen ten or more times. The CDR3 here is CASSLVVTGFEQYF. The CDR3 bases are TGCGCCAGCAGCCTGGTGGTCACAGGGTTCGAGCAGTACTTC. The rearrangement joins TRBV5-1 to TRBJ2-7; a possible D gene is TRBD1 (6 bases). V lost 4 bases to trimming and J lost 6 bases, with 17 bases between them. The CDR3 runs 14 residues. CDR1 is SGHRS, CDR2 YFSETQ, per germline.

This chain connects TRBV15 to TRBJ2-2; D ambiguous. The CDR3 contains 15 residues. The V and J ends lost 0 bases and 5 bases respectively, with 10 bases between them. Germline loops: CDR1 LNHNV, CDR2 YYDKDF (reference sequence). The CDR3 spells CATSRDLTTTGELFF. The CDR3 DNA follows: TGTGCCACCAGCAGAGATCTGACGACTACCGGGGAGCTGTTTTTT.

This clonotype appeared a few times. This chain uses TRBV6-5 with TRBJ1-5; no clear D gene. Germline V gene data show CDR1 as MNHEY and CDR2 as SVGAGI. V was clipped by 0 bases and J by 7 bases, with 10 bases between them. There are 14 residues in the CDR3. CDR3 DNA: TGTGCCAGCAGTTACTCGAGCGGTCGGCAGCCCCAGCATTTT. This encodes CASSYSSGRQPQHF.

This clonotype appeared a single time. The V call is TRBV30, the J call TRBJ2-1; 10 bases map to TRBD2. V lost 0 bases to trimming and J lost 7 bases; unmatched junction nucleotides: 6. The germline gives CDR1 GTSNPN, CDR2 SVGIG (reference sequence). The CDR3 has 15 residues. The CDR3, as DNA: TGTGCCTGGAGTGTACGGGGACTAGCGCGGAATGAGCAGTTCTTC. Translated: CAWSVRGLARNEQFF.

This clonotype occurred a few times. The chain carries TRBV7-9 and TRBJ1-2; 12 bases match TRBD1. CDR3 length: 14 amino acids. Germline CDR1 SEHNR, CDR2 FQNEAQ (reference sequence). J lost 8 bases, V lost 5 bases, and 6 bases had no gene match. CDR3 loop: CASSPGQGARGYTF. The CDR3 DNA reads as TGTGCCAGCAGCCCGGGACAGGGGGCGCGGGGCTACACCTTC.

This clonotype was observed at least ten times. V and J are TRBV10-3 and TRBJ2-7; 9 nucleotides line up with TRBD2. The CDR3 has 15 amino acids. The germline V gene encodes CDR1 ENHRY and CDR2 SYGVKD. V was clipped by 8 bases and J by 0 bases; unmatched bases: 8. CDR3 DNA: TGTGCCATCTCGCTAGCGGGGCAGAGCTCCTACGAGCAGTACTTC. Amino acids: CAISLAGQSSYEQYF.

This clonotype was recorded at least ten times. This chain joins TRBV6-1 and TRBJ2-7, with 9 bases identical to TRBD1. V gave up 8 bases and J gave up 3 bases; unmatched junction bases: 11. The CDR3 consists of 15 residues. Germline V lookup: CDR1 MNHNS, CDR2 SASEGT. The CDR3 region is CASGRGQGSNYEQYF. The CDR3 DNA follows: TGTGCCAGCGGCCGGGGACAGGGAAGTAACTACGAGCAGTACTTC.

The rearrangement links TRBV27 to TRBJ2-1; 14 positions match TRBD2. Germline lookup yields CDR1 MNHEY and CDR2 SMNVEV (reference sequence). After removal of 4 bases from V and 6 bases from J, the junction contained 8 bases not matched to a gene. The CDR3 has 17 residues. The CDR3 region has the DNA TGTGCCAGCAGTTACCCCGTAGGGACTAGCGGGAGCAATGAGCAGTTCTTC. As protein: CASSYPVGTSGSNEQFF.

The gene calls are TRBV9 and TRBJ1-1; 7 bases line up with TRBD1. Looked up from germline, CDR1 is SGDLS and CDR2 is YYNGEE. The V and J ends lost 4 bases and 3 bases, in that order; junction bases with no gene match: 9. The CDR3 is made up of 15 amino acids. The CDR3 reads CASSPRGGADTEAFF. The CDR3 DNA follows: TGTGCCAGCAGCCCGAGAGGGGGCGCGGACACTGAAGCTTTCTTT.

On this clonotype: A much larger clonotype is one base distant, so this may be a read error. The rearrangement joins TRBV4-2 to TRBJ1-2; 8 positions agree with TRBD1. This CDR3 is 14 amino acids long. The V segment lost 1 base and the J segment 7 bases; nucleotides outside the gene matches: 5. Germline V CDR1 and CDR2: LGHNA, YNFKEQ. Here the CDR3 reads CASSQADRDCGYTF. The DNA for the CDR3 is TGTGCCAGCAGCCAAGCGGACAGGGATTGTGGCTACACCTTC.

This clonotype appeared a few times. This chain joins TRBV5-1 and TRBJ2-2, with 15 bases matching TRBD2. The CDR3 has 16 residues. The ends lost 1 base at V and 6 bases at J; junction bases unmatched: 1. Germline V lookup: CDR1 SGHRS, CDR2 YFSETQ. The DNA for the CDR3 is TGCGCCAGCAGCTTGAGGACTAGCGGGGGGGCCGGGGAGCTGTTTTTT. It is translated as CASSLRTSGGAGELFF.

The rearrangement links TRBV4-1 to TRBJ1-2; D is perhaps TRBD1 (5 bases). The ends were cut back, 0 bases at V and 3 bases at J, with 11 bases in the middle. This CDR3 is 15 amino acids long. Per the germline V gene, CDR1 is MGHRA and CDR2 is YSYEKL. The CDR3 sequence is CASSQDGAGHYGYTF. In DNA, the CDR3 is TGCGCCAGCAGCCAAGACGGGGCAGGCCACTATGGCTACACCTTC.